The rows below give T cell receptor beta chains drawn from one sample of a study of blood T cell repertoires in COVID-19. TCRdb's copy holds only in-frame clones and misses some; the assay was immunoSEQ multiplex PCR. The repertoire consists of roughly 390,000 clones, with about 87% occurring once and the leading ten covering roughly 10%. The sequenced sample was peripheral blood. These receptors came from a woman in her 30s with COVID-19, enrolled during active disease. The CDR3 runs from the conserved cysteine through the conserved F or W. Each record gives: J gene, D gene, clone size, V gene, CDR3 protein, CDR3 DNA. The D gene is left open where the match is weak. Clone size appears in some rows only: once, few, many, or a class for an expanded clone.

>TRBJ2-2|TRBD2|.|TRBV5-4
CASSLGGLAGAGELFF
TGTGCCAGCAGCTTGGGGGGACTAGCGGGAGCCGGGGAGCTGTTTTTT
>TRBJ2-1|.|.|TRBV7-9
CASHALGARAYEQFF
TGTGCCAGTCATGCCCTGGGGGCGAGGGCCTATGAGCAGTTCTTC
>TRBJ2-7|TRBD1|.|TRBV28
CASSPTGQGEGEQYF
TGTGCCAGCAGTCCAACGGGACAGGGGGAAGGCGAGCAGTACTTC
>TRBJ1-4|TRBD1|.|TRBV5-4
CASSPGTDPTNEKLFF
TGTGCCAGCAGCCCCGGGACAGATCCAACTAATGAAAAACTGTTTTTT
>TRBJ2-7|.|.|TRBV4-3
CASSQGPVSYEQYF
TGCGCCAGCAGCCAAGGGCCAGTCTCCTACGAGCAGTACTTC
>TRBJ2-7|TRBD2|.|TRBV6-2/TRBV6-3
CASSYKFFVAGGPTYEQYF
TGTGCCAGCAGTTACAAGTTTTTCGTAGCGGGAGGGCCCACCTACGAGCAGTACTTC
>TRBJ2-7|.|.|TRBV6-1
CASSEATEERRVWF
TGTGCCAGCAGTGAAGCGACGGAGGAGCGGCGTGTCTGGTTC
>TRBJ2-1|TRBD2|.|TRBV30
CAWSSLTSGGEQFF
TGTGCCTGGAGTAGTTTGACTAGCGGGGGTGAGCAGTTCTTC
>TRBJ1-1|.|once|TRBV28
CASSLPGLPNTEAFF
TGTGCCAGCAGCCTTCCGGGACTCCCGAACACTGAAGCTTTCTTT
>TRBJ1-5|.|.|TRBV2
CASSGHRVAGNQPQHF
TGTGCCAGCAGCGGGCACAGGGTGGCTGGCAATCAGCCCCAGCATTTT
>TRBJ2-7|TRBD1|many|TRBV25-1
CASSAPGQGAYEQYF
TGTGCCAGCAGTGCCCCGGGACAGGGGGCGTACGAGCAGTACTTC
>TRBJ1-5|TRBD1|.|TRBV3-1/TRBV3-2
CASSPGDSSNQPQHF
TGTGCCAGCAGCCCGGGGGACAGCAGCAATCAGCCCCAGCATTTT
>TRBJ2-7|.|.|TRBV28
CASSLPGAFYEQYF
TGTGCCAGCAGTTTACCAGGGGCCTTCTACGAGCAGTACTTC
>TRBJ2-1|TRBD2|.|TRBV20-1
CSASGDYFQFF
TGCAGTGCTAGTGGGGACTACTTCCAGTTCTTC
>TRBJ1-5|.|.|TRBV7-8
CASSMKGTIQGANQPQHF
TGTGCCAGCAGCATGAAAGGGACTATTCAAGGGGCTAATCAGCCCCAGCATTTT
>TRBJ1-4|.|.|TRBV19
CASSILYNEKLFF
TGTGCCAGTAGTATTCTGTATAATGAAAAACTGTTTTTT
>TRBJ2-7|TRBD1|once|TRBV6-2/TRBV6-3
CASSYQGTAYEQYF
TGTGCCAGCAGTTACCAAGGGACAGCCTACGAGCAGTACTTC
>TRBJ2-3|.|.|TRBV29-1
CSVETGRGDTQYF
TGCAGCGTTGAAACAGGGAGGGGAGATACGCAGTATTTT
>TRBJ2-2|TRBD2|.|TRBV29-1
CSAEGLAGGGTGELFF
TGCAGCGCCGAGGGACTAGCGGGAGGGGGAACCGGGGAGCTGTTTTTT
>TRBJ2-1|.|.|TRBV20-1
CSASDTYNEQFF
TGCAGTGCTAGTGACACCTACAATGAGCAGTTCTTC
>TRBJ2-7|TRBD1|.|TRBV6-5
CASSYSRDRGDEQYF
TGTGCCAGCAGTTACTCAAGGGACAGGGGTGACGAGCAGTACTTC
>TRBJ2-2|TRBD2|.|TRBV7-2
CASSFARLAGGSGGELFF
TGTGCCAGCAGCTTCGCCCGACTAGCGGGAGGTTCCGGCGGGGAGCTGTTTTTT